Listed below are T cell receptor beta chains from one sample, sequenced in a study of CD8+ T cells in alopecia areata. The repertoire was sequenced with immunoSEQ multiplex PCR; TCRdb's copy has only in-frame clones and lacks some. The table lists under 75,000 clones, 40% to 50% of them singletons. Sequenced here: CD8+ T cells sorted from blood, sampled at week 0. These receptors were obtained from a human donor with alopecia areata. CDR3s include the opening cysteine and the closing phenylalanine or tryptophan. The D gene is left open where the match is weak. The size field is filled for only some rows; it gives once, few, many or a size class.

v_gene	d_gene	abundance	j_gene	CDR3nt	CDR3aa
TRBV6-6	-	-	TRBJ2-2	TGTGCCAGCAGTTACTGGAGGGCGAACACCGGGGAGCTGTTTTTT	CASSYWRANTGELFF
TRBV6-1	-	many	TRBJ2-6	TGTGCCAGCAGGATACTACAGTCTGGGGCCAACGTCCTGACTTTC	CASRILQSGANVLTF
TRBV5-6	-	-	TRBJ2-2	TGTGCCAGCAGCTTGGTGGCTAGCGGGGAGCTGTTTTTT	CASSLVASGELFF
TRBV6-5	-	-	TRBJ2-6	TGTGCCAGCTCTGGGGCCAACGTCCTGACTTTC	CASSGANVLTF
TRBV29-1	-	few	TRBJ2-6	TGCAGCGCTCGGGGGGACACGAGCTCTGGGGCCAACGTCCTGACTTTC	CSARGDTSSGANVLTF
TRBV29-1	TRBD1	-	TRBJ1-2	TGCAGCGGCGGACAGGGAAGTTCTGGCTACACCTTC	CSGGQGSSGYTF
TRBV15	-	-	TRBJ1-1	TGTGCCACCAGCAGAGGAAGGAAGGGAACTGAAGCTTTCTTT	CATSRGRKGTEAFF
TRBV30	-	few	TRBJ1-5	TGTGCCTGGACAGGGGCTAGCAATCAGCCCCAGCATTTT	CAWTGASNQPQHF
TRBV7-2	-	-	TRBJ2-7	TGTGCCAGCAGCCCTGACTACGAGCAGTACTTC	CASSPDYEQYF
TRBV7-8	-	-	TRBJ2-3	TGTGCCAGCAGCCCGGGATACACAGATACGCAGTATTTT	CASSPGYTDTQYF
TRBV7-9	-	-	TRBJ2-4	TGTGCCAGCAGCCCTCGAGGAGGGGGGCCCATTCAGTACTTC	CASSPRGGGPIQYF
TRBV10-2	-	few	TRBJ2-7	TGCGCCAGCAACCTCTACGAGCAGTACTTC	CASNLYEQYF
TRBV6-1	TRBD1	-	TRBJ1-5	TGTGCCAGCACCTGGACAGGGGGCGGACAGCCCCAGCATTTT	CASTWTGGGQPQHF
TRBV5-4	TRBD2	few	TRBJ2-1	TGTGCCAGCAGCCCTCCAGCGGGAGTCAAGGAGCAGTTCTTC	CASSPPAGVKEQFF
TRBV10-3	-	-	TRBJ2-1	TGTGCCATCACCTCTCAGAGCCTATACAATGAGCAGTTCTTC	CAITSQSLYNEQFF
TRBV15	TRBD2	-	TRBJ2-1	TGTGCCACCAGCAGACTAGCGGAGCGGGATGAGCAGTTCTTC	CATSRLAERDEQFF
TRBV14	TRBD2	-	TRBJ2-5	TGTGCCAGCAGCCACCAAAGCTTACTAGCGGGAGGTCAAGAGACCCAGTACTTC	CASSHQSLLAGGQETQYF
TRBV4-1	-	-	TRBJ2-7	TGCGCCAGCAGCCAAGAACCCGGAAACTCCTACGAGCAGTACTTC	CASSQEPGNSYEQYF
TRBV29-1	-	few	TRBJ2-2	TGCAGCGTTAACCCCCGGGGTAACACCGGGGAGCTGTTTTTT	CSVNPRGNTGELFF
TRBV11-2	-	few	TRBJ2-1	TGTGCCAGCAGCTTGACGGTTTATGGCGGCTTGGGGAATGAGCAGTTCTTC	CASSLTVYGGLGNEQFF
TRBV7-9	-	-	TRBJ2-6	TGTGCCAGCAGCTTCGGGGTGGGTATACCTTCCTCTGGGGCCAACGTCCTGACTTTC	CASSFGVGIPSSGANVLTF
TRBV13	-	-	TRBJ2-7	TGTGCCAGCAGCTTACGGTTCGAGCAGTACTTC	CASSLRFEQYF
TRBV4-1	-	few	TRBJ2-7	TGCGCCAGCAGCCGGATAGGTCAGGGGAGCGAGCAGTACTTC	CASSRIGQGSEQYF
TRBV7-6	-	few	TRBJ2-7	TGTGCCAGCAGCTCGGGGGCAGGCGGCGAGCAGTACTTC	CASSSGAGGEQYF
TRBV19	-	few	TRBJ2-1	TGTGCCAGTAGTATAGGGGGCCCTAGTGAGCAGTTCTTC	CASSIGGPSEQFF
TRBV5-1	TRBD2	-	TRBJ2-1	TGCGCCAGCAGCTTGTGGACTAGCGCCTACAATGAGCAGTTCTTC	CASSLWTSAYNEQFF
TRBV6-1	TRBD1	few	TRBJ1-5	TGTGCCAGCAGTGAATCCGGGACAGGCATCAATCAGCCCCAGCATTTT	CASSESGTGINQPQHF
TRBV29-1	TRBD2	-	TRBJ2-7	TGCAGCGTTGAACTAGCGGGGCCCTACGAGCAGTACTTC	CSVELAGPYEQYF
TRBV29-1	TRBD1	few	TRBJ1-4	TGCAGCGTTGAAGGGCGACAGGGGAACGAAAAACTGTTTTTT	CSVEGRQGNEKLFF
TRBV4-3	-	-	TRBJ2-2	TGCGCCAGCAGCCTCAGGGTTTCCGGGGAGCTGTTTTTT	CASSLRVSGELFF
TRBV5-1	TRBD2	-	TRBJ2-1	TGCGCCAGCAGCTTGACTAGCGGGGAGGTTCATGAGCAGTTCTTC	CASSLTSGEVHEQFF
TRBV29-1	-	-	TRBJ2-1	TGCAGCGTCCTTAGCGATGAGCAGTTCTTC	CSVLSDEQFF
TRBV7-9	TRBD2	once	TRBJ2-7	TGTGCCAGCAGCTCAACTAGCGGTCTAGGGCACGAGCAGTACTTC	CASSSTSGLGHEQYF
TRBV4-1	TRBD1	-	TRBJ1-4	TGCGCCAGCAGCCAAGAGGCGGCAGGGGGTGAAAAACTGTTTTTT	CASSQEAAGGEKLFF
TRBV15	-	-	TRBJ2-5	TGTGCCACCAGCAGAGAGCGGGGTTCGGAGACCCAGTACTTC	CATSRERGSETQYF
TRBV7-6	TRBD2	-	TRBJ2-7	TGTGCCAGCAGCTTGGCGGGAGGAGACTACGAGCAGTACTTC	CASSLAGGDYEQYF
TRBV19	-	-	TRBJ2-7	TGTGCCAGTACCGAAGGACAGTACTCCGGTTCCTACGAGCAGTACTTC	CASTEGQYSGSYEQYF
TRBV10-2	-	few	TRBJ2-7	TGCGCCAGCAGTGAGGGAGACAGGCCCTACGAGCAGTACTTC	CASSEGDRPYEQYF
TRBV19	-	-	TRBJ2-2	TGTGCCAGTAGTCCCCTGGCGTCGCCCGGGGAGCTGTTTTTT	CASSPLASPGELFF
TRBV29-1	TRBD1	-	TRBJ1-1	TGCAGCGTTTTACAGGGGGCACACAACACTGAAGCTTTCTTT	CSVLQGAHNTEAFF
TRBV6-5	-	-	TRBJ2-7	TGTGCCAGCAGTTATGGGACTCTCGGCGAGCAGTACTTC	CASSYGTLGEQYF
TRBV28	-	few	TRBJ1-2	TGTGCCAGCAGTTTCCGGGGGTACCTGATCTATGGCTACACCTTC	CASSFRGYLIYGYTF